A selection of T cell receptor beta chains follows, all from one sample in a study of cytomegalovirus exposure and HLA in healthy donors. Method: immunoSEQ multiplex PCR; TCRdb's copy keeps in-frame clones and lacks some. This sample carries 100,000 or so clones, around 86% of them seen once, and the ten largest clones take approximately 4%. The sequencing sample was made of PBMCs. The receptor set was obtained from a woman under 30 in good health and CMV-seropositive. Each CDR3 is given with its conserved first and last residue. The D gene is left open where the match is weak. Only part of the rows carry a size: once, few, many, or a class if the clone is expanded.

abundance	j_gene	v_gene	d_gene	CDR3nt	CDR3aa
-	TRBJ2-3	TRBV7-2	-	TGTGCCAGCAGCTTCCTAGATACGCAGTATTTT	CASSFLDTQYF
-	TRBJ2-7	TRBV7-3	TRBD2	TGTGCCAGCAGCTTGGCAGCGGGAGTAAACTACGAGCAGTACTTC	CASSLAAGVNYEQYF
-	TRBJ2-3	TRBV10-3	TRBD2	TGTGCCATCAGTGATCCCAGCGGGAGTGGGGGAAATACGCAGTATTTT	CAISDPSGSGGNTQYF
-	TRBJ2-2	TRBV5-1	TRBD1	TGCGCCAGCAGCGTGGGACAGCTCGGGGAGCTGTTTTTT	CASSVGQLGELFF
-	TRBJ2-1	TRBV5-1	TRBD1	TGCGCCAGCACGAACGGGGGGACAGGGGAGCATGAGCAGTTCTTC	CASTNGGTGEHEQFF
-	TRBJ2-3	TRBV5-1	-	TGCGCCAGCAGCTTGGATGGAACCGGAGGAAATACGCAGTATTTT	CASSLDGTGGNTQYF
-	TRBJ1-1	TRBV9	-	TGTGCCAGCAGCGAAGCAGGCAGAACTGAAGCTTTCTTT	CASSEAGRTEAFF
-	TRBJ1-2	TRBV6-5	TRBD1	TGTGCCAGCAGAGAGACAGGGGAGCTTCGCTATGGCTACACCTTC	CASRETGELRYGYTF
-	TRBJ1-4	TRBV29-1	-	TGCAGCGTTGTTATGGGAGGTGAAAAACTGTTTTTT	CSVVMGGEKLFF
-	TRBJ1-2	TRBV27	TRBD1	TGTGCCAGCAGTGCACAGGGGATGGGGAATGGCTACACCTTC	CASSAQGMGNGYTF
-	TRBJ1-2	TRBV10-3	TRBD1	TGTGCCATCAGTTCGGGACAGGGAAGAAATGGCTACACCTTC	CAISSGQGRNGYTF
-	TRBJ2-2	TRBV11-3	-	TGTGCGACCACAAAGGGGTCGAGTCGGGAGCTGTTTTTT	CATTKGSSRELFF
-	TRBJ2-1	TRBV2	TRBD2	TGTGCCAGCAGTCGACCTAGCGGGGGAGGCTACAATGAGCAGTTCTTC	CASSRPSGGGYNEQFF
once	TRBJ2-1	TRBV6-5	-	TGTGCCAGCAGTTACACTATTGATGAGCAGTTCTTC	CASSYTIDEQFF
-	TRBJ2-6	TRBV6-6	-	TGTGCCAGCAGTCCCCAGGGAACCGGGGCCAACGTCCTGACTTTC	CASSPQGTGANVLTF
-	TRBJ1-5	TRBV6-6	-	TGTGCCAGTTACGATAGCAGGGGTGAGCAGCCCCAGCATTTT	CASYDSRGEQPQHF
few	TRBJ1-2	TRBV5-1	TRBD1	TGCGCCAGCAGCTTGGCCGTCGGGACAGGGGGCGCCCATGGCTACACCTTC	CASSLAVGTGGAHGYTF
once	TRBJ2-3	TRBV5-1	TRBD1	TGCGCCAGCAGCGCCGGGACAGAGAGCACAGATACGCAGTATTTT	CASSAGTESTDTQYF
-	TRBJ1-1	TRBV19	TRBD1	TGTGCCAGTAGATGGACAGGGAACACTGAAGCTTTCTTT	CASRWTGNTEAFF
-	TRBJ2-3	TRBV6-5	-	TGTGCCAGCAGTTACGACGACCCCTCGAGGACAGATACGCAGTATTTT	CASSYDDPSRTDTQYF
-	TRBJ2-1	TRBV5-6	TRBD2	TGTGCCAGCAGCTTTGGAGACGGGGGGATCTCCTACAATGAGCAGTTCTTC	CASSFGDGGISYNEQFF
-	TRBJ2-7	TRBV9	TRBD1	TGTGCCAGCAGCGCTAGACAGGGATACGAGCAGTACTTC	CASSARQGYEQYF
-	TRBJ1-1	TRBV6-6	-	TGTGCCAGCACCAGAGCAGGGCGGAACACTGAAGCTTTCTTT	CASTRAGRNTEAFF
-	TRBJ2-1	TRBV28	-	TGTGCCAGCAGTTGGCCGACTGAAGGGGGAGTATACAATGAGCAGTTCTTC	CASSWPTEGGVYNEQFF
few	TRBJ2-7	TRBV2	-	TGTGCCAGCAGTGTCCTCCACGAGCAGTACTTC	CASSVLHEQYF
-	TRBJ2-7	TRBV19	-	TGTGCCAGTAGTATAAACGGGTTTTTGGCCAACGAGCAGTACTTC	CASSINGFLANEQYF
-	TRBJ2-7	TRBV11-2	-	TGTGCCAGCAGCTTTGGGGGAGCGGGTCGGCAGTACTTC	CASSFGGAGRQYF
-	TRBJ2-7	TRBV5-1	-	TGCGCCAGCAGCACGGGTCAGCCCTACGAGCAGTACTTC	CASSTGQPYEQYF
few	TRBJ2-7	TRBV12-5	TRBD2	TGTGCTAGTGGTTTGCCGGGACTAGCGGGAGGAGGACCACATGAGCAGTACTTC	CASGLPGLAGGGPHEQYF
few	TRBJ1-2	TRBV6-4	-	TGTGCCAGCAGTGAGAGGGAGGGCTATGGCTACACCTTC	CASSEREGYGYTF
-	TRBJ1-1	TRBV5-1	-	TGCGCCAGCAGCTTGGAAGGGGAAGCCGAAGCTTTCTTT	CASSLEGEAEAFF
-	TRBJ1-2	TRBV2	-	TGTGCCAGCAGTGTTACCGCAGGGCCCTATGGCTACACCTTC	CASSVTAGPYGYTF